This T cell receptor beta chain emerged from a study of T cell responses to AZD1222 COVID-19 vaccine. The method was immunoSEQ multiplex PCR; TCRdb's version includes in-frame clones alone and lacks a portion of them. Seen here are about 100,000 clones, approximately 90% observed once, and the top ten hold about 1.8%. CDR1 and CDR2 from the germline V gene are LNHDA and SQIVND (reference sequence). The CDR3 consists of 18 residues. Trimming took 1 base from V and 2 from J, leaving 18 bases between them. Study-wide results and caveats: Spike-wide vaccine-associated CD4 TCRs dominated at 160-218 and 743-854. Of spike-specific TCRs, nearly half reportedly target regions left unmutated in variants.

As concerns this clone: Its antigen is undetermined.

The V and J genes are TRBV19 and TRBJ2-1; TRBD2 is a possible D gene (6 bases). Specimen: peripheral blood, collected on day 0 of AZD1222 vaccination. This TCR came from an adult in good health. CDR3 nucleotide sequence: TGTGCCAGTAGTATAGGTCTCCCCTCTAGCGCGGCCTACAATGAGCAGTTCTTC. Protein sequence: CASSIGLPSSAAYNEQFF. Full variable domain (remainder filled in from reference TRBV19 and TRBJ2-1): DGGITQSPKYLFRKEGQNVTLSCEQNLNHDAMYWYRQDPGQGLRLIYYSQIVNDFQKGDIAEGYSVSREKKESFPLTVTSAQKNPTAFYLCASSIGLPSSAAYNEQFFGPGTRLTVL.